The present entry profiles one T cell receptor beta chain with its context. These data are taken from a study of blood T cell repertoires in COVID-19. On the study more broadly: Both acute and convalescent COVID-19 samples were obtained from the United States, Italy and Spain. The analysed material was cDNA or gDNA that came from T cells, B-cell-depleted T cells, or PBMCs.

The CDR3 has 13 residues. Germline CDR1 is GTSNPN and CDR2 is SVGIG (reference sequence). The V end lost 1 base, the J end lost 4 bases, and 8 bases lay between the germline ends. In the authors' methods: Nucleated cell number was recorded as an estimate derived from reference gene primer amplification. The repertoire was sequenced with immunoSEQ multiplex PCR; TCRdb's copy has only in-frame clones and lacks some. V, J and clone size are those of that table, while D and trimming were read from the DNA. The sample has about 130,000 clones; about 86% are singletons. V and J are TRBV30 and TRBJ1-3; no clear D. Sequencing input: peripheral blood. This TCR derives from a woman between 50 and 59 years old who had recovered from COVID-19. The chain's CDR3 is CAWSGGSGNTIYF. For the CDR3, the DNA is TGTGCCTGGAGTGGCGGTAGCGGAAACACCATATATTTT.